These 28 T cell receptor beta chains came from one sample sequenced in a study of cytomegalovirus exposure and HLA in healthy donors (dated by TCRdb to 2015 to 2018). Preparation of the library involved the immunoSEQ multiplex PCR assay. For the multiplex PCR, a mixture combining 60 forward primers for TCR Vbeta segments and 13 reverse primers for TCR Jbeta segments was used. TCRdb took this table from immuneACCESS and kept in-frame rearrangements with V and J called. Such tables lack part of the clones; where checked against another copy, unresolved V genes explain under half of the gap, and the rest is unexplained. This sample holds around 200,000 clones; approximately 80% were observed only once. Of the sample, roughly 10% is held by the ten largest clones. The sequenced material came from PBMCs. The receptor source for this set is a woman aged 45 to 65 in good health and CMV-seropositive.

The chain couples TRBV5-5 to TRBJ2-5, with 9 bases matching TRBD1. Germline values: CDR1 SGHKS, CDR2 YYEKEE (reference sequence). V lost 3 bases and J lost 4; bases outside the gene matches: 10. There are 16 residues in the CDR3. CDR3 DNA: TGTGCCAGCAGCTCCCTAACGGGACAGGGAGGAGAGACCCAGTACTTC. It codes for CASSSLTGQGGETQYF.

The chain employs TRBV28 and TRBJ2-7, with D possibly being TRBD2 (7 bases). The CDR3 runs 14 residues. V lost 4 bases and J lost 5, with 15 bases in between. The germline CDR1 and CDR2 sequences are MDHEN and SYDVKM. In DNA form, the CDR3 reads TGTGCCAGCAGTTCTGGGGGGGCCAGCAACGAGCAGTACTTC. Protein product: CASSSGGASNEQYF.

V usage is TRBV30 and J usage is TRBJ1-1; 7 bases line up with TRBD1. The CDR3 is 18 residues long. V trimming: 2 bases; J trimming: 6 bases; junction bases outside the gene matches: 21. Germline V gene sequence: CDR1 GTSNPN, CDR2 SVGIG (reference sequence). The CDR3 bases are TGTGCCTGGAGTATCACCTTCCCGGGACAGCGGAGGGACCCTGAAGCTTTCTTT. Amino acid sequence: CAWSITFPGQRRDPEAFF.

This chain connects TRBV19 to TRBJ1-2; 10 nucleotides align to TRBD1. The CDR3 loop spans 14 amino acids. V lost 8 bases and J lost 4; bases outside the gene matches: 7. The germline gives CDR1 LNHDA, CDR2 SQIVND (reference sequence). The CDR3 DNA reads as TGTGCCAGTTTACCTTGGACAGGGGGCTATGGCTACACCTTC. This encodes CASLPWTGGYGYTF.

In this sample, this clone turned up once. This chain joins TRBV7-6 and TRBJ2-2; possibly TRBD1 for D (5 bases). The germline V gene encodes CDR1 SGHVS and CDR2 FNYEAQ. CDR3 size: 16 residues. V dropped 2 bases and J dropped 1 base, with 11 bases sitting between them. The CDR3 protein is CASSLRRQGNTGELFF. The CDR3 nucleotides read TGTGCCAGCAGCTTAAGGCGGCAGGGGAACACCGGGGAGCTGTTTTTT.

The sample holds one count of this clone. The CDR3 coding sequence is TGTGCCAGCAGCCCAATGTCGGGTTATGAGCAGTTCTTC. Translated: CASSPMSGYEQFF. The chain joins TRBV11-2 to TRBJ2-1; D gene unclear. The CDR3 has 13 amino acids. Germline CDR1 SGHAT, CDR2 FQNNGV. V was pared by 5 bases and J by 8 bases, with 13 bases between.

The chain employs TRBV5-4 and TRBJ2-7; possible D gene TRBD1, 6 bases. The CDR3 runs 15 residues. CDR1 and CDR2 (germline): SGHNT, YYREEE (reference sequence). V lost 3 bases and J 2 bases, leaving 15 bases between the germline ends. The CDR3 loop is CASSSRRDNTYEQYF. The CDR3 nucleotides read TGTGCCAGCAGCTCACGTCGGGACAACACCTACGAGCAGTACTTC.

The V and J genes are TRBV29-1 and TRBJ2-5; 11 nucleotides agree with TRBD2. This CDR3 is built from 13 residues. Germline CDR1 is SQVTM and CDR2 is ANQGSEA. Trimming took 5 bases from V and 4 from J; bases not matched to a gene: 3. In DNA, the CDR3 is TGCAGCGTTCTAGCGGGGGGAGGAGAGACCCAGTACTTC. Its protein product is CSVLAGGGETQYF.

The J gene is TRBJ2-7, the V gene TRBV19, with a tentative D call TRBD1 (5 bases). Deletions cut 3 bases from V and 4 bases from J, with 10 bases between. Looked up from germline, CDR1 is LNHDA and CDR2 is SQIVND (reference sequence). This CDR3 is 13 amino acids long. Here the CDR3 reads CASSIDSQYEQYF. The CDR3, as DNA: TGTGCCAGTAGTATTGACAGCCAATACGAGCAGTACTTC.

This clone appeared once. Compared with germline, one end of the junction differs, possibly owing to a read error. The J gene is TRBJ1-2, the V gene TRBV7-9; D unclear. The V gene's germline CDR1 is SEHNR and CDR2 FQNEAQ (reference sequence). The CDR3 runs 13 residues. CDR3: CSSSLGRGYGYTF. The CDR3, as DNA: TGTTCCAGCAGCTTAGGTCGGGGATATGGCTACACCTTC.

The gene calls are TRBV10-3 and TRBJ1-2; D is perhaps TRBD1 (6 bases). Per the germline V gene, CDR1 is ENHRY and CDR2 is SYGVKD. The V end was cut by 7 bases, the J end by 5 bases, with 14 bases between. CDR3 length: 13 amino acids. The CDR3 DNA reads TGTGCCATCACCCGAGAGGGGGGGTATGGCTACACCTTC. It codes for CAITREGGYGYTF.

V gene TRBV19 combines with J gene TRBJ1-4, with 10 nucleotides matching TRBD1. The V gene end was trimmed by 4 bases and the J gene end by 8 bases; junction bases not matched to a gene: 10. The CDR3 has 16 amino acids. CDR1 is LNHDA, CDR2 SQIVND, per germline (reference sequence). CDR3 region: CASSTVPGTGAEKLFF. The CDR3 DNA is TGTGCCAGTAGTACCGTTCCTGGGACAGGGGCAGAAAAACTGTTTTTT.

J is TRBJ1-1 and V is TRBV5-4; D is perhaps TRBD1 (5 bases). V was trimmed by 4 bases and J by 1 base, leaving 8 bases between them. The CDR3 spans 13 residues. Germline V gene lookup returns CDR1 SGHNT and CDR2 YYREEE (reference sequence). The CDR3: CASSDTGNTEAFF. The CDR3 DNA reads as TGTGCCAGCAGCGACACAGGGAACACTGAAGCTTTCTTT.

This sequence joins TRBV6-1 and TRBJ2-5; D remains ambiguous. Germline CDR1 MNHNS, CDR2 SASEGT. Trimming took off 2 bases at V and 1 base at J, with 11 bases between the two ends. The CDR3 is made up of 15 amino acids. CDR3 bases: TGTGCCAGCAGTGAAAATCACGGGTTCCAAGAGACCCAGTACTTC. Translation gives CASSENHGFQETQYF.

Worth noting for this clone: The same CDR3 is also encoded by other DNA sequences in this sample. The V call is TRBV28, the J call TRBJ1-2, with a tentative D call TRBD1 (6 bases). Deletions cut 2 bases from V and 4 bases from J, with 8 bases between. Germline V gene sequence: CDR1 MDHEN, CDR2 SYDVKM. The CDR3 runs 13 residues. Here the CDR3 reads CASSLQGSYGYTF. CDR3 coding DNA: TGTGCCAGCAGTTTACAGGGGTCCTATGGCTACACCTTC.

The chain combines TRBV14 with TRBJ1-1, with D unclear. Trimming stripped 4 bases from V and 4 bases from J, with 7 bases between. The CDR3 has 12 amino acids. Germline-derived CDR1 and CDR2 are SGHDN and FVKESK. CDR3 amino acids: CASSPYGTEAFF. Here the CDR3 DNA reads TGTGCCAGCAGCCCGTACGGCACTGAAGCTTTCTTT.

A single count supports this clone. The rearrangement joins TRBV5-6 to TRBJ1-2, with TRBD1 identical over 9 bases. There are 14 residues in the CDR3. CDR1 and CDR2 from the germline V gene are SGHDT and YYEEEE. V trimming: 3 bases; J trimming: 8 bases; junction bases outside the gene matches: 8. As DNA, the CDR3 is TGTGCCAGCAGCTCAGGACACAGGGGGCCCGGCTACACCTTC. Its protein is CASSSGHRGPGYTF.

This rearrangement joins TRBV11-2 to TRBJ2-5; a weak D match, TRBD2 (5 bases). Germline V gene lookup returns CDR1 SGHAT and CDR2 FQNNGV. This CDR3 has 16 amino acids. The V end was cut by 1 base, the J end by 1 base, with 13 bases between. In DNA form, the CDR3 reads TGTGCCAGCAGCTTAGGACTAATCCCCCGCCAAGAGACCCAGTACTTC. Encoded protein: CASSLGLIPRQETQYF.

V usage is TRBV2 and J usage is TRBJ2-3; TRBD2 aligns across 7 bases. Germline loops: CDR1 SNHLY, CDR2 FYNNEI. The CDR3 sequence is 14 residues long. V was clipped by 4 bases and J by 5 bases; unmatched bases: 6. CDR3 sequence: CASSAWLAGDTQYF. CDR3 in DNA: TGTGCCAGCAGTGCCTGGTTAGCGGGAGATACGCAGTATTTT.

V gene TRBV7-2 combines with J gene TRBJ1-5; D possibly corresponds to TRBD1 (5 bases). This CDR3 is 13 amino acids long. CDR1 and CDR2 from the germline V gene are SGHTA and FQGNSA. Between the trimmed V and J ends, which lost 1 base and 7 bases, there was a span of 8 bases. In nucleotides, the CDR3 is TGTGCCAGCAGCTTAGAAAGGACACAGCCCCAGCATTTT. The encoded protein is CASSLERTQPQHF.

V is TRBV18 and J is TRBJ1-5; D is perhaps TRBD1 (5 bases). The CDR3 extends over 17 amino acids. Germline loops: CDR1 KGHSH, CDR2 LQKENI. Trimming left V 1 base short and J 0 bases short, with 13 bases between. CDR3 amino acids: CASSPLSTANSNQPQHF. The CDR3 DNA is TGTGCCAGCTCACCACTTTCGACAGCTAATAGCAATCAGCCCCAGCATTTT.

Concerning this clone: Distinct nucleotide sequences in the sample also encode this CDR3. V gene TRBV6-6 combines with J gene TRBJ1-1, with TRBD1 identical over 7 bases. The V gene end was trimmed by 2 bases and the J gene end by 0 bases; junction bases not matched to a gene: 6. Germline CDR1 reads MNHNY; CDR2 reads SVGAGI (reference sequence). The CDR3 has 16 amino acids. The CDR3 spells CASSYRVGQVNTEAFF. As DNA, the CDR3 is TGTGCCAGCAGTTACCGGGTCGGACAGGTGAACACTGAAGCTTTCTTT.

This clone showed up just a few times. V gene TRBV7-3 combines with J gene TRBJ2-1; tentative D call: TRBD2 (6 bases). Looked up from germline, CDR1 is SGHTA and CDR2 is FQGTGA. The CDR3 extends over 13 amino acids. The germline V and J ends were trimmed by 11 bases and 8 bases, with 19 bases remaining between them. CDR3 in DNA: TGTGCCTCGCAGGGCGGGGATAGGGATGAGCAGTTCTTC. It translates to CASQGGDRDEQFF.

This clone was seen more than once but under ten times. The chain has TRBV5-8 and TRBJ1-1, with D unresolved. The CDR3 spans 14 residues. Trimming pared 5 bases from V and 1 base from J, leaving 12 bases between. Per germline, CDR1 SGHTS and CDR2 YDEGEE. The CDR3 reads CASRPYSPNTEAFF. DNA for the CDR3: TGTGCCAGCAGACCGTACAGCCCGAACACTGAAGCTTTCTTT.

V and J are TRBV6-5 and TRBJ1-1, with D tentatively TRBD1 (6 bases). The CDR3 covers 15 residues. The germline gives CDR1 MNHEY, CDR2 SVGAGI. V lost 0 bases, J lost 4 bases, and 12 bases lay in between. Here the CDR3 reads CASSYSPGEGTEAFF. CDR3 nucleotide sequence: TGTGCCAGCAGTTACTCGCCAGGGGAGGGCACTGAAGCTTTCTTT.

Here the CDR3 reads CASRLGPQPTYEQYF. The DNA for the CDR3 is TGTGCAAGTCGCCTGGGCCCGCAGCCGACCTACGAGCAGTACTTC. J is TRBJ2-7 and V is TRBV12-2; the D call in the table, TRBD1, was not verified against the DNA. TRBV12-2 is shown as a pseudogene. The CDR3 has 15 amino acids.

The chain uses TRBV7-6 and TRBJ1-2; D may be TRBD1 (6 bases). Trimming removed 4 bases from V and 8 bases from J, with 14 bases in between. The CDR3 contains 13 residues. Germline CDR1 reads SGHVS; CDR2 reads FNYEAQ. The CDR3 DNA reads TGTGCCAGCAGCTCGACAGGCCCGGGGGGCTACACCTTC. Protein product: CASSSTGPGGYTF. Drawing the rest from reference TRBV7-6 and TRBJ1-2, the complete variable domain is GAGVSQSPRYKVTKRGQDVALRCDPISGHVSLYWYRQALGQGPEFLTYFNYEAQQDKSGLPNDRFSAERPEGSISTLTIQRTEQRDSAMYRCASSSTGPGGYTFGSGTRLTVV.

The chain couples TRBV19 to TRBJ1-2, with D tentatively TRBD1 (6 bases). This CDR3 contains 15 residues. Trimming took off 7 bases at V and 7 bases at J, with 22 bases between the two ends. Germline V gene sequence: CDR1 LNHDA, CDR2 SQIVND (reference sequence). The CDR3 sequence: CASIEGGGAPAGYTF. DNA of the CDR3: TGTGCCAGTATCGAAGGGGGGGGCGCCCCGGCTGGCTACACCTTC. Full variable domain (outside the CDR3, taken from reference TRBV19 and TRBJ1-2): DGGITQSPKYLFRKEGQNVTLSCEQNLNHDAMYWYRQDPGQGLRLIYYSQIVNDFQKGDIAEGYSVSREKKESFPLTVTSAQKNPTAFYLCASIEGGGAPAGYTFGSGTRLTVV.